This T cell receptor beta chain originates from a study of blood T cell repertoires in COVID-19. Authors' processing steps: Reference gene primer amplification gave nucleated cell count estimates. Measured with immunoSEQ multiplex PCR; TCRdb has only the in-frame clones, and not every one. That table furnishes V, J and clone size, whereas the DNA furnished D and trimming. Found here are about 360,000 clones, approximately 82% of them singletons; the top ten hold 2.5% to 3%. This clone has just a few counts. The specimen sequenced was peripheral blood. The receptor was isolated from a man aged 25-45 years with active or convalescent COVID-19.

CDR3 bases: TGCGCCAGCAGCCAAGATCCTCTCAACACTGAAGCTTTCTTT. Its protein is CASSQDPLNTEAFF. The chain recombines TRBV4-1 with TRBJ1-1, with D unresolved. This CDR3 spans 14 amino acids. The germline V gene has CDR1 MGHRA and CDR2 YSYEKL. V dropped 0 bases and J dropped 2 bases, with 7 bases sitting between them.